This T cell receptor beta chain was identified in a study of blood T cells in healthy people across ages. Healthy Caucasian individuals from Russia aged roughly 6 to 100 were enrolled as donors. Germline CDR1 is SGDLS and CDR2 is YYNGEE. V shed 0 bases and J shed 7 bases, with 10 bases lying between them. This CDR3 spans 13 amino acids. A second PCR of roughly 7 to 11 cycles used a sample-barcoded 5' primer and a J-beta primer mix. TCRdb re-called the 5' RACE reads through MiXCR, storing one row per CDR3 protein. The sample records around 1,500,000 distinct CDR3 sequences, 28% being singletons. The sequencing sample was made of blood. The sequence was collected from a woman aged 25 to 45 in good health. The V and J genes are TRBV9 and TRBJ1-2; D gene ambiguous. CDR3 residues: CASSVGGFAGYTF. The DNA for the CDR3 is TGTGCCAGCAGCGTAGGGGGATTCGCTGGCTACACCTTC.